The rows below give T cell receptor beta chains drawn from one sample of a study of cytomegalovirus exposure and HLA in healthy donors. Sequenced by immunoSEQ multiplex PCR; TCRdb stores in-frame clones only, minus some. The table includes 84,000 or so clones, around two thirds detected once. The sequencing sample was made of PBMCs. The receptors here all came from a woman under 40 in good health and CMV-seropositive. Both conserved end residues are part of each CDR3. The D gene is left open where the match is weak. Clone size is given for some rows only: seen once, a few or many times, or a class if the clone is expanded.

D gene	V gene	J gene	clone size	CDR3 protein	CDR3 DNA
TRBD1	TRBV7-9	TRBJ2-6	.	CASSFWTGGFGANVLTF	TGTGCCAGCAGCTTTTGGACAGGGGGCTTTGGGGCCAACGTCCTGACCTTC
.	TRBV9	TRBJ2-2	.	CASKTEVLGGTGELFF	TGTGCCAGCAAGACTGAGGTTTTAGGCGGCACCGGGGAGCTGTTTTTT
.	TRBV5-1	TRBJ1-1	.	CASSLREENTEAFF	TGCGCCAGCAGCTTGCGAGAGGAGAACACTGAAGCTTTCTTT
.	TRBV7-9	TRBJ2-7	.	CASSYSGLGSIHEQYF	TGTGCCAGCAGCTACTCAGGGTTGGGTAGCATCCACGAGCAGTACTTC
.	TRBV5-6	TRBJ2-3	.	CASSLRSGDTQYF	TGTGCCAGCAGCTTACGCTCCGGGGATACGCAGTATTTT
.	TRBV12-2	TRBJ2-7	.	CASRLAGTAYEQYF	TGTGCAAGTCGCTTAGCCGGGACAGCCTACGAGCAGTACTTC
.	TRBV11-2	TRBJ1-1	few	CASSLGTVGNTEAFF	TGTGCCAGCAGCTTAGGAACAGTAGGGAACACTGAAGCTTTCTTT
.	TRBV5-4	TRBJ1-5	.	CASSFPWTDSNGNQPQHF	TGTGCCAGCAGCTTCCCCTGGACAGACTCGAATGGGAATCAGCCCCAGCATTTT
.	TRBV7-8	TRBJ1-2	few	CASSLARVQGNGYTF	TGTGCCAGCAGCTTAGCCCGGGTGCAGGGAAATGGCTACACCTTC
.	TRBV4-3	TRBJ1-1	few	CASSQEGEAGDAFF	TGCGCCAGCAGCCAAGAGGGCGAGGCGGGGGATGCTTTCTTT
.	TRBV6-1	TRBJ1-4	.	CASTNFGAPEKLFF	TGTGCCAGCACCAATTTTGGGGCCCCCGAAAAACTGTTTTTT
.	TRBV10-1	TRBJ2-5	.	CASSVLVWAKTQYF	TGCGCCAGCAGTGTCTTAGTTTGGGCAAAGACCCAGTACTTC
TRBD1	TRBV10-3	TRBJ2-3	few	CAISTGQPPDMQYF	TGTGCCATCAGTACGGGACAGCCTCCAGATATGCAGTATTTT
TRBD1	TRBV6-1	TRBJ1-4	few	CASRLTGARDEKLFF	TGTGCCAGCAGACTTACAGGGGCTAGGGATGAAAAACTGTTTTTT
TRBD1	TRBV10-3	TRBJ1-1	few	CAISGTGGNTEAFF	TGTGCCATCAGCGGGACAGGGGGGAACACTGAAGCTTTCTTT
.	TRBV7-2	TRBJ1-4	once	CASSLGHVREKLFF	TGTGCCAGCAGCTTAGGACACGTCCGGGAAAAACTGTTTTTT
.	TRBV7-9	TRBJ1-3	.	CASSGGVRNTIYF	TGTGCCAGCAGCGGGGGGGTGCGGAACACCATATATTTT
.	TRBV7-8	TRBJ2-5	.	CASSLGAVETQYF	TGTGCCAGCAGCTTAGGTGCGGTAGAGACCCAGTACTTC